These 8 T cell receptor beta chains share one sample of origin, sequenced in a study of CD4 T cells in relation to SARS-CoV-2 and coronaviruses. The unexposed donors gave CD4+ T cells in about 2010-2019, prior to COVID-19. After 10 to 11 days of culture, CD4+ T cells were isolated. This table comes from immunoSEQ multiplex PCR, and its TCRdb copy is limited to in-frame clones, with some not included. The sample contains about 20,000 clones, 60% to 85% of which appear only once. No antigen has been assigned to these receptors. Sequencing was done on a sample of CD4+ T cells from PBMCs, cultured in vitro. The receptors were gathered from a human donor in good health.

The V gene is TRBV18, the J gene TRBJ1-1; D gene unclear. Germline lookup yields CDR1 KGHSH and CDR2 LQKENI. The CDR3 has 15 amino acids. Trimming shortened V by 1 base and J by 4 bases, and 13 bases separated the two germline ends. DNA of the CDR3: TGTGCCAGCTCACCACGGCGGGAGGCTGGCACTGAAGCTTTCTTT. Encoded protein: CASSPRREAGTEAFF.

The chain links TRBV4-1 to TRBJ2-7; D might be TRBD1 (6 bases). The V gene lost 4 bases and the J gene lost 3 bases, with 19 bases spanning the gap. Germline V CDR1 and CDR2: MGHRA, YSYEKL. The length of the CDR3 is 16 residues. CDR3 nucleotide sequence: TGCGCCAGCAGCCTCGGGACAATGGGGCGGCACTACGAGCAGTACTTC. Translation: CASSLGTMGRHYEQYF.

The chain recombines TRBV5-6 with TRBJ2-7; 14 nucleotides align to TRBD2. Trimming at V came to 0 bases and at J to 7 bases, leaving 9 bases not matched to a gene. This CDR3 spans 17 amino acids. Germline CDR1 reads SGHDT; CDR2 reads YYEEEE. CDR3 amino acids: CASSLVTGLAGEGEQYF. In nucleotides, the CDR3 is TGTGCCAGCAGCTTGGTCACGGGACTAGCGGGAGAGGGAGAGCAGTACTTC.

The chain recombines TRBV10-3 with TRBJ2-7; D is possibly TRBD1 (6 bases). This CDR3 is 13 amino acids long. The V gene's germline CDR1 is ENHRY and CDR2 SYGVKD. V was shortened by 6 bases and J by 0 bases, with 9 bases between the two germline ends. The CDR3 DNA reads TGTGCCATCAGGGACAGCCGCTCCTACGAGCAGTACTTC. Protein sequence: CAIRDSRSYEQYF.

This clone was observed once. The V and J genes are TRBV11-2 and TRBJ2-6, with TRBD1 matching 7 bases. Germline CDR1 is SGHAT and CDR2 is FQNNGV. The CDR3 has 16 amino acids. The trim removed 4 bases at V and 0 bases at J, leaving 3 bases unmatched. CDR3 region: CASSWAGGSGANVLTF. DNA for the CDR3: TGTGCCAGCAGCTGGGCAGGGGGCTCTGGGGCCAACGTCCTGACTTTC.

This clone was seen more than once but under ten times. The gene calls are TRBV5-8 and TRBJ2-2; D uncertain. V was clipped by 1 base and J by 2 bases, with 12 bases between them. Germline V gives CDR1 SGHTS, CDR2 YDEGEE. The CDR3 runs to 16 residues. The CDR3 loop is CASSLYVGINTGELFF. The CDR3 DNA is TGTGCCAGCAGCTTGTATGTGGGAATAAACACCGGGGAGCTGTTTTTT.

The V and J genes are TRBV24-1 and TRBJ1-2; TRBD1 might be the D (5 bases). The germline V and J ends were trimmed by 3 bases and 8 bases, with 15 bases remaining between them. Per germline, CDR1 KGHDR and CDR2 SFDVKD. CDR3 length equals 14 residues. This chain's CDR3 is CATSDNGGSWGYTF. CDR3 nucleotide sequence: TGTGCCACCAGTGATAACGGGGGGAGTTGGGGCTACACCTTC.

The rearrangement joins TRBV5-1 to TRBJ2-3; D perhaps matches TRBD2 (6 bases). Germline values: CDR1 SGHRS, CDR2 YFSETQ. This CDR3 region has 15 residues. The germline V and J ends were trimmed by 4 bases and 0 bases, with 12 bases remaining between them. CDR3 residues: CASSLTSTSTDTQYF. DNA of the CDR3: TGCGCCAGCAGCCTAACTAGCACAAGCACAGATACGCAGTATTTT.